Detailed here is one T cell receptor (beta chain). Its antigen is unidentified. There are 14 residues in the CDR3. Germline V gene data show CDR1 as SNHLY and CDR2 as FYNNEI. V lost 7 bases, J lost 3 bases, and 16 bases lay in between. The data originate from a study of T cell responses to AZD1222 COVID-19 vaccine. General observations from the study: The sample set comprised mostly white British donors with more females, and clonal diversity was possibly underestimated.

Clones were sequenced by immunoSEQ multiplex PCR, and TCRdb holds only the in-frame ones, with some missing. This sample has roughly 190,000 clones, with around 92% found just once. The TCR comes from an adult in good health. This sample comprised peripheral blood, obtained on day 0 of AZD1222 vaccination. V gene TRBV2 combines with J gene TRBJ2-7, with D possibly matching TRBD1 (5 bases). CDR3 nucleotide sequence: TGTGCCAGCACCCTCATGGCCAGGGTCTACGAGCAGTACTTC. Its translation: CASTLMARVYEQYF.